What follows describes a single TCR beta chain. Its antigen is undetermined. The data were taken from a study of human versus mouse CDR3 diversity and MHC coevolution. The CDR3 is made up of 13 amino acids. V lost 0 bases and J lost 1, with 4 bases in between. Germline lookup yields CDR1 SGHRS and CDR2 YFSETQ. Study observations and caveats: Human CDR3s averaged more deletions and insertions than mouse CDR3s. iCHAO1 estimated the human TCR beta repertoire at roughly 1.5 million clonotypes.

Only in-frame clones appear in the TCRdb table, and some are missing; sequencing was by immunoSEQ multiplex PCR. The sample holds tens of thousands of clones, roughly 93% seen once. The chain joins TRBV5-1 to TRBJ2-5; D is unclear. The TCR sequence derives from a person aged 55 to 69 in good health. Material for sequencing was naive CD4+ T cells from blood. Described subset: CD45RO-negative CD62L-positive naive CD4 T cells. The CDR3 loop is CASSLGLQETQYF. The CDR3 DNA reads TGCGCCAGCAGCTTGGGGCTCCAAGAGACCCAGTACTTC.